This T cell receptor beta chain appears in the sequencing data of a study of post-analysis software for immune sequencing data. With regard to this clonotype: Its antigen is still unknown.

Study-wide findings and caveats: Normalized Chao1 diversity was significantly lower in multiple sclerosis patients than in controls. Patients had higher frequencies than controls of four to six TRBV segments, including TRBV5-6, TRBV5-1 and TRBV20-1.

TCR beta libraries were prepared from cDNA with unique molecular identifiers. Each sample of roughly 0.95 to 10 million input T cells yielded 500,000 or so cDNA molecules, so each molecule approximated one T cell. TCRdb redid the calling of the PCR reads with MiXCR, one entry per CDR3 protein. The repertoire includes fewer than 850,000 distinct CDR3 sequences, less than 35% of them detected once, and around 0.56% sits in the top ten. The CDR3 spans 13 residues. Germline CDR1 SNHLY, CDR2 FYNNEI. The germline V and J ends were trimmed by 4 bases and 7 bases, with 13 bases remaining between them. V gene TRBV2 combines with J gene TRBJ1-2, with D possibly TRBD1 on 6 matching bases. The sequencing input was blood. The TCR was taken from a girl between 5 and 17 years old with multiple sclerosis. CDR3 amino acids: CASSASDRFGYTF. The CDR3 DNA sequence: TGTGCCAGCAGTGCTTCTGACAGGTTTGGCTACACCTTC.